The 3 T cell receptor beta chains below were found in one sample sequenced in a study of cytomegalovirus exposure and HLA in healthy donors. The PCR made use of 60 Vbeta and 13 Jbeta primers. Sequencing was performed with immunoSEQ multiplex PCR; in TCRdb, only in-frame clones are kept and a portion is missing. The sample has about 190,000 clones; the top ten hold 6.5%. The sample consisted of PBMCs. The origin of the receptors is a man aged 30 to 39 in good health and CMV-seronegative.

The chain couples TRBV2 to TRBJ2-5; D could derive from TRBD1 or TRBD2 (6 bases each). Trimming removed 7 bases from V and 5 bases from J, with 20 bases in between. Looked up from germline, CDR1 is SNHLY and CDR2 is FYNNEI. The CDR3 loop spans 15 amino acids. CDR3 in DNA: TGTGCCAGCACTGAGGGGGGTCGTTCTGTGGAGACCCAGTACTTC. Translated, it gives CASTEGGRSVETQYF.

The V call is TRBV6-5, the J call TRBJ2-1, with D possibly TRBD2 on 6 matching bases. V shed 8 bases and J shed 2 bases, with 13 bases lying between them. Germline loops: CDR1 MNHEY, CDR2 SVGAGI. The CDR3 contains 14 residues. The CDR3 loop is CASGRGQAYNEQFF. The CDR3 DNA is TGTGCCAGCGGGCGGGGCCAGGCCTACAATGAGCAGTTCTTC.

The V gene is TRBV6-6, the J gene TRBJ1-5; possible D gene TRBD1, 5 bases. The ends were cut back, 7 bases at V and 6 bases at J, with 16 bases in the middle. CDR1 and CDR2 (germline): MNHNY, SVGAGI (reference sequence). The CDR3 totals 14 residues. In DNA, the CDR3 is TGTGCCAGCAAGGGCCCCCCGGGGGGTCAGCCCCAGCATTTT. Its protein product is CASKGPPGGQPQHF.